This section outlines one T cell receptor beta chain sequence together with its context. Antigen: not known. This sample is part of a study of cytomegalovirus exposure and HLA in healthy donors. Study results and limitations: A missense variant in DCLRE1C was later tied to TCR beta V- and J-gene trimming. For most TCR beta V segments, an earlier analysis put the productive rate at about 87% or about 30% of the time. Generally TCR sequences proved uncommon, though certain public TCRs appeared in numerous donors. Testing in vitro showed a few CMV-associated chains specific for CMV antigens.

This CDR3 comprises 16 residues. CDR1 is SGHTA, CDR2 FQGTGA, per germline. V gave up 0 bases and J gave up 2 bases; unmatched junction bases: 2. The PCR was carried out with 60 Vbeta primers and 13 Jbeta primers. TCRdb keeps only in-frame clones here, not all; method: immunoSEQ multiplex PCR. The sample table includes about 140,000 clones. V and J are TRBV7-3 and TRBJ2-3; 10 positions match TRBD2. Source material: PBMCs. The sequence came from a woman aged 18 to 35 in good health and CMV-seronegative. CDR3: CASSLTAGGATDTQYF. The CDR3 coding sequence is TGTGCCAGCAGCTTAACAGCGGGGGGGGCCACAGATACGCAGTATTTT.